This entry lists 20 T cell receptor beta chains sequenced from one sample in a study of T-cell reconstitution after alpha-beta-depleted transplantation in children. Library preparation (for TCRbeta) was performed with unique molecular identifiers. One entry per CDR3 protein, called by TCRdb with MiXCR from the PCR reads. This repertoire shows some 350,000 distinct CDR3 sequences, approximately 10% found once; its top ten account for less than 2.5%. The material sequenced was PBMCs from the stem cell graft donor, taken from the stem cell graft. These receptors were taken from a human donor who donated a stem cell graft to a child with acute lymphoblastic leukemia.

This clonotype was counted between two and nine times. V and J are TRBV20-1 and TRBJ2-1; 7 nucleotides line up with TRBD2. The trim removed 0 bases at V and 6 bases at J, leaving 8 bases unmatched. Germline V lookup: CDR1 DFQATT, CDR2 SNEGSKA (reference sequence). The CDR3 is 15 amino acids. Here the CDR3 reads CSARDPRGRVNEQFF. The CDR3 coding sequence is TGCAGTGCTAGAGATCCCCGGGGGAGGGTCAATGAGCAGTTCTTC.

The table lists this clonotype with many counts. V and J are TRBV6-5 and TRBJ2-3; 11 bases map to TRBD2. In germline, CDR1 is MNHEY, CDR2 SVGAGI. CDR3 length equals 15 residues. The junction had 4 bases not matched to a gene; V was cut back by 4 bases and J by 4 bases. CDR3 sequence reads: CASSSSSGRSDTQYF. DNA for the CDR3: TGTGCCAGCAGTTCCTCTAGCGGGAGGTCAGATACGCAGTATTTT.

This clonotype showed up many times. This rearrangement joins TRBV2 to TRBJ2-3, with 9 bases matching TRBD2. Germline CDR1 is SNHLY and CDR2 is FYNNEI. V was pared by 1 base and J by 8 bases, with 7 bases of the junction left unmatched. This CDR3 has 15 residues. The CDR3 loop is CASSEVEAGGFTQYF. DNA of the CDR3: TGTGCCAGCAGTGAAGTAGAAGCGGGGGGATTTACGCAGTATTTT.

This clonotype turned up a few times. The chain recombines TRBV4-2 with TRBJ2-3, with D perhaps given as TRBD1 or TRBD2 (5 bases each). CDR1 and CDR2 (germline): LGHNA, YNFKEQ. With 3 bases removed from V and 14 bases from J, the gap between germline ends came to 21 bases. This CDR3 contains 14 residues. The CDR3: CASSQRGATDPRYF. CDR3 DNA: TGTGCCAGCAGCCAGCGAGGGGCGACAGACCCCCGGTATTTT.

The chain has TRBV5-6 and TRBJ2-3, with D perhaps TRBD1 (7 bases). V gave up 7 bases and J gave up 2 bases, with 17 bases separating them. Looked up from germline, CDR1 is SGHDT and CDR2 is YYEEEE. The CDR3 is made up of 15 amino acids. This CDR3 reads CASFPGGYLTDTQYF. Here the CDR3 DNA reads TGTGCCAGCTTCCCAGGGGGGTATCTCACAGATACGCAGTATTTT.

This clonotype showed up just a few times. The rearrangement joins TRBV7-8 to TRBJ2-5; D gene uncertain. CDR3 length: 14 residues. The germline V and J ends were trimmed by 5 bases and 5 bases, with 15 bases remaining between them. The germline V gene encodes CDR1 SGHVS and CDR2 FQNEAQ. CDR3 in DNA: TGTGCCAGCAGCGTTACCACGCTCGGGGAGACCCAGTACTTC. Its translation: CASSVTTLGETQYF.

The CDR3, as DNA: TGTGCCAGCAAATCCGGCGGGGGCTCCTATGGCTACACCTTC. As protein: CASKSGGGSYGYTF. This chain joins TRBV28 and TRBJ1-2; possible D gene TRBD1, 6 bases. From germline, CDR1 is MDHEN and CDR2 SYDVKM. The CDR3 contains 14 residues. Trimming took 7 bases from V and 4 from J, leaving 16 bases between them.

This clonotype was found many times. The chain recombines TRBV15 with TRBJ2-2, with D tentatively TRBD2 (5 bases). This CDR3 is built from 16 residues. CDR1 and CDR2 (germline): LNHNV, YYDKDF (reference sequence). Trimming removed 0 bases at V and 5 bases at J, with 13 bases between. CDR3 region: CATSRDDGILTGELFF. In nucleotides, the CDR3 is TGTGCCACCAGCAGAGATGACGGGATATTGACCGGGGAGCTGTTTTTT.

The J gene is TRBJ2-7, the V gene TRBV7-2; a weak D match, TRBD2 (5 bases). Germline-derived CDR1 and CDR2 are SGHTA and FQGNSA. The CDR3 is 15 amino acids. V was shortened by 0 bases and J by 3 bases, with 12 bases between the two germline ends. The chain's CDR3 is CASSLAGSGFYEQYF. The CDR3 DNA sequence: TGTGCCAGCAGCTTAGCAGGGAGTGGGTTCTACGAGCAGTACTTC.

This clonotype was detected many times. This chain connects TRBV15 to TRBJ1-5; the D gene is possibly TRBD1 (5 bases). The CDR3 spans 16 residues. CDR1 is LNHNV and CDR2 is YYDKDF in the germline V gene (reference sequence). The V and J ends lost 0 bases and 4 bases respectively, with 13 bases between them. The CDR3 loop is CATSRDKGVGNQPQHF. CDR3 nucleotides: TGTGCCACCAGCAGAGATAAAGGGGTCGGGAATCAGCCCCAGCATTTT.

This clonotype has more than one count but fewer than ten. V usage is TRBV12-3 or TRBV12-4 and J usage is TRBJ2-4, with 8 nucleotides matching TRBD1. The V segment lost 3 bases and the J segment 5 bases; nucleotides outside the gene matches: 12. This CDR3 is 17 amino acids long. The DNA of the CDR3 is TGTGCCAGCAGTTTGTTCGGTTTGCCAGGGGGCGAAAACATTCAGTACTTC. Encoded protein: CASSLFGLPGGENIQYF.

This clonotype was seen repeatedly, ten times or more. The chain recombines TRBV28 with TRBJ2-3; D remains ambiguous. CDR1 is MDHEN and CDR2 is SYDVKM in the germline V gene. The V and J ends lost 3 bases and 4 bases respectively, with 11 bases between them. This CDR3 comprises 14 residues. CDR3 sequence (DNA): TGTGCCAGCAGTTTCGGGTTAGAGGCAGATACGCAGTATTTT. Translating gives CASSFGLEADTQYF.

The table lists this clonotype with a few counts. This sequence joins TRBV4-1 and TRBJ2-1, with 10 nucleotides matching TRBD2. With V trimmed by 0 bases and J by 1 base, 24 bases remained unmatched. Germline V gene lookup returns CDR1 MGHRA and CDR2 YSYEKL. The CDR3 length is 24 residues. CDR3 amino acids: CASSQDPTFRDLAGARPSYNEQFF. CDR3 in DNA: TGCGCCAGCAGCCAAGATCCGACCTTTAGAGATCTAGCGGGGGCTCGCCCTTCCTACAATGAGCAGTTCTTC.

The sample holds a few counts of this clonotype. This chain uses TRBV20-1 with TRBJ2-7; no reliable D call. Trimming removed 0 bases at V and 2 bases at J, with 11 bases between. CDR3 length: 14 residues. Per the germline V gene, CDR1 is DFQATT and CDR2 is SNEGSKA (reference sequence). The DNA of the CDR3 is TGCAGTGCTAGAGATCGGTCCACTACCTACGAGCAGTACTTC. Translation gives CSARDRSTTYEQYF.

This sequence joins TRBV4-3 and TRBJ1-1, with 7 nucleotides matching TRBD1. Trimming took 0 bases from V and 6 from J; bases not matched to a gene: 7. Germline V lookup: CDR1 LGHNA, CDR2 YSLEER. The CDR3 is 15 residues long. The CDR3 reads CASSQDYRGGAEAFF. Here the CDR3 DNA reads TGCGCCAGCAGCCAAGATTACAGGGGAGGAGCTGAAGCTTTCTTT.

This sequence joins TRBV6-1 and TRBJ1-5; D not certain. CDR1 is MNHNS, CDR2 SASEGT, per germline. The CDR3 has 15 residues. V lost 1 base, J lost 0 bases, and 7 bases lay in between. The CDR3 DNA is TGTGCCAGCAGTGAAGACAGTTATAGCAATCAGCCCCAGCATTTT. Its translation: CASSEDSYSNQPQHF.

The chain couples TRBV29-1 to TRBJ2-6; no reliable D call. V lost 4 bases and J 2 bases, leaving 18 bases between the germline ends. This CDR3 is 17 amino acids long. The germline CDR1 and CDR2 sequences are SQVTM and ANQGSEA. The CDR3 here is CSVAGSAALPGANVLTF. The CDR3 DNA reads TGCAGCGTTGCAGGATCGGCAGCCCTCCCTGGGGCCAACGTCCTGACTTTC.

The rearrangement uses TRBV4-3 and TRBJ2-2; D perhaps matches TRBD2 (6 bases). The CDR3 totals 17 residues. V was cut by 0 bases and J by 6 bases, with 17 bases left in between. Germline loops: CDR1 LGHNA, CDR2 YSLEER. The CDR3 protein is CASSQDEAGRYPGELFF. The CDR3 region has the DNA TGCGCCAGCAGCCAAGATGAGGCGGGGCGTTATCCCGGGGAGCTGTTTTTT.

This chain connects TRBV12-3 or TRBV12-4 to TRBJ1-2, with TRBD1 matching over 10 bases. V gave up 5 bases and J gave up 6 bases; unmatched junction bases: 6. The CDR3 runs 14 residues. This CDR3 is CASSTGTGANGYTF. CDR3 DNA sequence: TGTGCCAGCAGTACCGGGACAGGGGCCAATGGCTACACCTTC.

This clonotype was recorded a few times. V is TRBV12-3 or TRBV12-4 and J is TRBJ2-5; TRBD1 is a possible D gene (6 bases). CDR3 length equals 14 residues. V was shortened by 5 bases and J by 1 base, with 11 bases between the two germline ends. In DNA, the CDR3 is TGTGCCAGCAGTCCCCTGGACAGCCAAGAGACCCAGTACTTC. Its translation: CASSPLDSQETQYF.